This TCR beta chain was observed in a study of blood T cell repertoires in COVID-19. At the level of the study: Collection of acute and convalescent COVID-19 samples took place in the United States, Italy and Spain.

Clones were sequenced by immunoSEQ multiplex PCR, and TCRdb holds only the in-frame ones, with some missing. The table has about 430,000 clones, about 88% seen once. Participants, about 18 to 90 years old, spanned about 26 US areas. Participant-reported clinical history was the basis for cohort assignment. Up to 2 weeks before entering the study, exposed participants had met a COVID-19 case. CDR1 and CDR2 (germline): MDHEN, SYDVKM. V was cut by 6 bases and J by 0 bases, with 14 bases left in between. The CDR3 is 15 amino acids. The TCR sequence derives from a woman younger than 35 who had been exposed to COVID-19. This chain joins TRBV28 and TRBJ2-5; D is perhaps TRBD1 (6 bases). The sample comprised PBMCs or T cells enriched from blood (not recorded which). CDR3 region: CASSPPQGNQETQYF. The CDR3 DNA reads as TGTGCCAGCAGCCCCCCCCAGGGGAACCAAGAGACCCAGTACTTC.